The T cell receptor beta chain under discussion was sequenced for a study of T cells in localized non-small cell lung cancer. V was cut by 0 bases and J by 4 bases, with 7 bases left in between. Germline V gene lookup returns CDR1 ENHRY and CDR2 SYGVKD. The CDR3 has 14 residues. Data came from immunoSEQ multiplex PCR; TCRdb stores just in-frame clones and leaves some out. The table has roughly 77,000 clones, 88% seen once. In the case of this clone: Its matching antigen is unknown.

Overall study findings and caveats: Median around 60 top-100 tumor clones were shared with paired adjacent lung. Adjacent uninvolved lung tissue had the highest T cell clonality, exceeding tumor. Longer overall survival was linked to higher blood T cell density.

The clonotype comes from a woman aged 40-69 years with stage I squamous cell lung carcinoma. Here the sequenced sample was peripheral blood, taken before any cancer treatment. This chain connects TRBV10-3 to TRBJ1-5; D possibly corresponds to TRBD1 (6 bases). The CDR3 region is CAISESGGNQPQHF. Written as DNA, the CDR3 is TGTGCCATCAGTGAGTCAGGGGGTAATCAGCCCCAGCATTTT.